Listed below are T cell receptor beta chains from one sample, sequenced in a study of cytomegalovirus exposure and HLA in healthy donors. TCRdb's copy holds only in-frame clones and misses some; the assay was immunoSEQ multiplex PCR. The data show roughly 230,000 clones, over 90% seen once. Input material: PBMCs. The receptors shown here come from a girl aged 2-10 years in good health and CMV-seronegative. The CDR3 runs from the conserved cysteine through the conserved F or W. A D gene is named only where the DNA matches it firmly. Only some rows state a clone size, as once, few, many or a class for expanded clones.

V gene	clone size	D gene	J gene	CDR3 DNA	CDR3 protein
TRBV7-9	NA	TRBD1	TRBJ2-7	TGTTCCAGCAGCTATACTATAACGGGACAGGGGAACGAGCAGTACTTC	CSSSYTITGQGNEQYF
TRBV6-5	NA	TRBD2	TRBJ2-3	TGTGCCAGCAGTTACCTGGGGGGGGGCACAGATACGCAGTATTTT	CASSYLGGGTDTQYF
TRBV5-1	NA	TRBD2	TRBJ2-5	TGCGCCAGTAGCTCGGCCGGGACTACCCAAGAGACCCAGTACTTC	CASSSAGTTQETQYF
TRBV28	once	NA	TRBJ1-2	TGTGCCAGCAGTTCAATCGACAGGATCGGTGGCTACACCTTC	CASSSIDRIGGYTF
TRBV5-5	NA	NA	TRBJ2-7	TGTGCCAGCCGAAATGGGGGCCGGACGGGCTCCTACGAGCAGTACTTC	CASRNGGRTGSYEQYF
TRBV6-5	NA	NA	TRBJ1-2	TGTGCCAGCAGTTACTCGAACTCGGGGGATGGCTACACCTTC	CASSYSNSGDGYTF
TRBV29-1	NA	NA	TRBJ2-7	TGCAGCGTTGAAGTGGGCCAGGGCTACGAGCAGTACTTC	CSVEVGQGYEQYF
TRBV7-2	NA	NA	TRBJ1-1	TGTGCCAGCAGCCGCAGGGGTGGTACTGAAGCTTTCTTT	CASSRRGGTEAFF
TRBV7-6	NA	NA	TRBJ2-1	TGTGCCACCGGGGCGGGGTTGTACAATGAGCAGTTCTTC	CATGAGLYNEQFF
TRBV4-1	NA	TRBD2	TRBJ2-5	TGCGCCAGCAGCCAAGAATCCGGGACTAGTTGGGAGACCCAGTACTTC	CASSQESGTSWETQYF
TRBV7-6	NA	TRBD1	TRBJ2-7	TGTGCCAGCAGCTTATCAGGGGGAATCTCCTACGAGCAGTACTTC	CASSLSGGISYEQYF
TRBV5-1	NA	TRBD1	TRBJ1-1	TGCGCCAGCAGACCCGGGACAGGGTTAGAGGGTGAAGCTTTCTTT	CASRPGTGLEGEAFF